The present T cell receptor (beta chain) was sequenced within a study of T cell repertoires in ileal Crohn's disease. Study overall: M6 samples are neoterminal ileum biopsies from postoperative colonoscopy.

Study-wide findings and caveats: Clonal expansions were more frequent in active smokers than non-smokers at surgery. Endoscopic recurrence occurred in every patient whose clonality exceeded 26.8%.

Each sample's TCRB immunosequencing used five hundred nanograms of biopsy DNA. The data were produced by immunoSEQ multiplex PCR, yet TCRdb's version contains in-frame clones alone and is incomplete. The data hold approximately 7,200 clones, with 72% observed a single time. The time point here: neoterminal ileum biopsy at postoperative endoscopy, about 6 months after surgery. This clone showed up just a few times. Its antigen remains unidentified. CDR1 and CDR2 from the germline V gene are KGHSH and LQKENI. The V and J ends lost 4 bases and 1 base respectively, with 16 bases between them. The CDR3 consists of 16 residues.

This sequence joins TRBV18 and TRBJ1-1; unclear D gene. The TCR originated in an adult with Crohn's disease. The sequenced sample was ileal tissue. This CDR3 is CASSLGSGGRNTEAFF. CDR3 sequence (DNA): TGTGCCAGCTCACTAGGGTCGGGAGGAAGGAACACTGAAGCTTTCTTT.